This T cell receptor (beta chain) was recorded in a study of response to subunit inactivated influenza vaccine. Each CDR3 protein is one row after TCRdb ran MiXCR on the RT-PCR reads. This table has about 780,000 distinct CDR3 sequences, about 18% appearing once. Sequencing was performed on PBMCs from blood, taken approximately 5 days after vaccination. The sequence derives from a man in his forties or fifties who received an inactivated influenza vaccine.

CDR3: CASKVFSGANVLTF. The CDR3 DNA follows: TGTGCCAGTAAGGTGTTCTCTGGGGCCAACGTCCTGACTTTC. The chain recombines TRBV6-1 with TRBJ2-6, with D unresolved. Germline lookup yields CDR1 MNHNS and CDR2 SASEGT. The CDR3 has 14 residues. Trimming cost V 9 bases and J 0 bases, with 9 bases left between them.